This T cell receptor (beta chain) was captured in a study of cytomegalovirus exposure and HLA in healthy donors. Study information: Earlier findings included some 120 million unique TCR beta sequences obtained from 170 million or so T cells. In an early release, HLA-typed donors contributed approximately 80 million unique TCR sequences. Study observations and caveats: Later analysis suggested most CMV-associated TCR beta chains were HLA-restricted. Sequencing likely produced, as an artifact, a cluster of highly shared sequence variants.

PCR amplification relied on 60 Vbeta primers (plus 13 Jbeta primers). Assay: immunoSEQ multiplex PCR; the TCRdb copy retains only in-frame clones and omits some. This sample has 130,000 or so clones, with more than 8% found just once. This clone turned up a few times. The target antigen is unknown. The CDR3 spans 15 residues. CDR1 and CDR2 from the germline V gene are LNHDA and SQIVND (reference sequence). Trimming took 1 base from V and 1 from J; bases not matched to a gene: 0. Material for sequencing was PBMCs. The clonotype was recovered from a middle-aged man in good health and CMV-seronegative. V and J are TRBV19 and TRBJ2-5; TRBD2 aligns across 10 bases. The DNA for the CDR3 is TGTGCCAGTAGTATAGGGACTAGCGGCCAAGAGACCCAGTACTTC. Its translation: CASSIGTSGQETQYF.